This T cell receptor beta chain was recovered during a study of post-analysis software for immune sequencing data. Findings and caveats of the study: TRBV5-6, TRBV5-1 and TRBV20-1 were among a handful of TRBV segments more frequent in patients than controls. For normalized Chao1 diversity, multiple sclerosis patients scored significantly lower than controls did.

Presence of unique molecular identifiers characterized the TCR beta cDNA libraries. The authors obtained roughly 500,000 cDNA molecules from roughly 1 to 10 million T cells. One entry per CDR3 protein, called by TCRdb with MiXCR from the PCR reads. The sample includes roughly 200,000 distinct CDR3 sequences, roughly 30% seen only once; the top ten take 3% to 3.5%. Germline CDR1 is DFQATT and CDR2 is SNEGSKA (reference sequence). The CDR3 covers 13 residues. Between the trimmed V and J ends, which lost 3 bases and 3 bases, there was a span of 11 bases. As concerns this clonotype: As yet, its antigen is unknown.

The sequencing sample was made of blood. The clonotype comes from a girl under 18 with multiple sclerosis. This chain links TRBV20-1 with TRBJ1-2, with D maybe TRBD1 (6 bases). The CDR3 loop is CSASGRGYYGYTF. The CDR3 nucleotides read TGCAGTGCTAGTGGCAGGGGTTACTATGGCTACACCTTC.